These 2 T cell receptor beta chains were sequenced from one sample in a study of immune evolution from preneoplasia to lung adenocarcinoma. The method was immunoSEQ multiplex PCR; TCRdb's version includes in-frame clones alone and lacks a portion of them. The table lists thousands of clones, more than 75% of them singletons. The sequenced material came from FFPE lung adenocarcinoma in situ tissue. These receptors all come from an older donor with lung adenocarcinoma.

This chain connects TRBV18 to TRBJ2-5; D remains unclear. Germline CDR1 and CDR2: KGHSH and LQKENI. The CDR3 consists of 13 residues. The V gene lost 4 bases and the J gene lost 2 bases, with 8 bases spanning the gap. As DNA, the CDR3 is TGTGCCAGCTCACGCCAACCACAAGAGACCCAGTACTTC. Translation gives CASSRQPQETQYF.

The CDR3 nucleotides read TGCGCCAGCAGCTTGCGCCCCAGAGAGGTCGTGAGGAACACTGAAGCTTTCTTT. It encodes CASSLRPREVVRNTEAFF. V is TRBV5-1 and J is TRBJ1-1; D uncertain. Trimming cost V 1 base and J 1 base, with 20 bases left between them. Germline V gene data show CDR1 as SGHRS and CDR2 as YFSETQ. The CDR3 totals 18 residues. The full variable domain, its missing parts supplied by reference TRBV5-1 and TRBJ1-1, is KAGVTQTPRYLIKTRGQQVTLSCSPISGHRSVSWYQQTPGQGLQFLFEYFSETQRNKGNFPGRFSGRQFSNSRSEMNVSTLELGDSALYLCASSLRPREVVRNTEAFFGQGTRLTVV.